These 28 T cell receptor beta chains were sequenced from one sample in a study of glioma-infiltrating T cells after dendritic cell vaccination (dated by TCRdb to 2016 to 2017). The time point label, as the study defines it: after dendritic cell vaccination, including at tumor progression/relapse. The receptor library was made with the immunoSEQ multiplex PCR assay. TCRdb limited this immuneACCESS table to in-frame rearrangements with V and J called. A share of clones is missing; checked studies link under half to unresolved V genes, and the rest is unexplained. The sample has roughly 60,000 clones on record, about 89% of them singletons. Approximately 10% of the sample is held by the ten biggest clonotypes. The source material was blood, sampled after dendritic cell vaccination. These receptors all come from a human donor with glioblastoma.

This clone was recorded once. The J gene is TRBJ2-7, the V gene TRBV18, with TRBD2 as a possible D gene (6 bases). CDR1 and CDR2 (germline): KGHSH, LQKENI. This CDR3 has 13 amino acids. The V and J ends lost 0 bases and 4 bases respectively, with 7 bases between them. The CDR3 DNA reads as TGTGCCAGCTCACCACCGGAGGGGTACGAGCAGTACTTC. Translation: CASSPPEGYEQYF. Combining the CDR3 with reference TRBV18 and TRBJ2-7 gives the whole variable domain NAGVMQNPRHLVRRRGQEARLRCSPMKGHSHVYWYRQLPEEGLKFMVYLQKENIIDESGMPKERFSAEFPKEGPSILRIQQVVRGDSAAYFCASSPPEGYEQYFGPGTRLTVT.

This clone was observed a single time. This chain links TRBV27 with TRBJ1-2; D is unresolved. The V gene lost 5 bases and the J gene lost 8 bases, with 24 bases spanning the gap. CDR1 and CDR2 from the germline V gene are MNHEY and SMNVEV (reference sequence). The CDR3 loop spans 16 amino acids. The CDR3, as DNA: TGTGCCAGCAGTACTCACGGGAGTACGGTCTCTCGCGGCTACACCTTC. Translating gives CASSTHGSTVSRGYTF.

The rearrangement links TRBV19 to TRBJ2-2; 10 nucleotides match TRBD2. The CDR3 is made up of 16 amino acids. Germline loops: CDR1 LNHDA, CDR2 SQIVND (reference sequence). V was pared by 2 bases and J by 6 bases, with 6 bases of the junction left unmatched. In DNA form, the CDR3 reads TGTGCCAGTAGTATACTAGCGGGAGTACGTTCCGGGGAGCTGTTTTTT. Its translation: CASSILAGVRSGELFF.

The chain has TRBV11-3 and TRBJ2-2, with 7 nucleotides matching TRBD2. The germline gives CDR1 SGHNT, CDR2 YENEEA. This CDR3 is 13 amino acids long. Trimming cost V 5 bases and J 6 bases; bases outside gene matches: 3. The CDR3 region has the DNA TGTGCCAGCAGCCCAGCGGGGCCCGGGGAGCTGTTTTTT. Protein product: CASSPAGPGELFF.

The CDR3 nucleotides are TGTGCCAGCAGCTTAACTACAGGGGAGAGGGAGACCCAGTACTTC. It specifies CASSLTTGERETQYF. The J gene is TRBJ2-5, the V gene TRBV7-6, with 7 bases aligning to TRBD1. Losses at the gene ends were 2 bases for V and 5 bases for J; bases not matched to a gene: 8. Per the germline V gene, CDR1 is SGHVS and CDR2 is FNYEAQ. This CDR3 region has 15 residues.

V gene TRBV6-4 combines with J gene TRBJ2-2; 9 bases map to TRBD1. Germline-derived CDR1 and CDR2 are MRHNA and SNTAGT. The V segment lost 4 bases and the J segment 3 bases; nucleotides outside the gene matches: 0. This CDR3 comprises 14 residues. CDR3: CASSGTGDTGELFF. The CDR3 nucleotides are TGTGCCAGCAGTGGGACAGGGGACACCGGGGAGCTGTTTTTT.

The chain employs TRBV7-3 and TRBJ1-1; no reliable D call. V was trimmed by 2 bases and J by 1 base, leaving 5 bases between them. Germline CDR1 and CDR2: SGHTA and FQGTGA. The CDR3 is 13 amino acids. Here the CDR3 reads CASSLSSNTEAFF. As DNA, the CDR3 is TGTGCCAGCAGCTTATCGTCGAACACTGAAGCTTTCTTT.

The genes are TRBV28 and TRBJ1-3; tentatively, D is TRBD1 (6 bases). The V end was cut by 6 bases, the J end by 5 bases, with 20 bases between. The CDR3 is made up of 16 amino acids. The germline CDR1 and CDR2 sequences are MDHEN and SYDVKM. CDR3 DNA sequence: TGTGCCAGCAGCCCCCCGGGGACACCAAGGCGAAACACCATATATTTT. Translation gives CASSPPGTPRRNTIYF.

The chain joins TRBV27 to TRBJ2-3, with 7 bases matching TRBD2. Germline V gene data show CDR1 as MNHEY and CDR2 as SMNVEV (reference sequence). Trimming took 2 bases from V and 8 from J; bases not matched to a gene: 4. This CDR3 is 13 amino acids long. This CDR3 reads CASSLPGGTTQYF. CDR3 sequence (DNA): TGTGCCAGCAGTTTACCCGGGGGGACTACGCAGTATTTT.

Worth noting for this clone: Other nucleotide sequences in the sample specify the same CDR3. V usage is TRBV7-2 and J usage is TRBJ2-1; D call uncertain. The CDR3 length is 12 residues. V was trimmed by 1 base and J by 7 bases, leaving 5 bases between them. CDR1 and CDR2 from the germline V gene are SGHTA and FQGNSA. For the CDR3, the DNA is TGTGCCAGCAGCTTAGAGAGGAATGAGCAGTTCTTC. Its protein is CASSLERNEQFF.

The chain recombines TRBV18 with TRBJ2-5, with 7 bases fitting TRBD2. This CDR3 region has 15 residues. CDR1 and CDR2 (germline): KGHSH, LQKENI. Trimming cost V 1 base and J 1 base; bases outside gene matches: 3. The CDR3 nucleotides are TGTGCCAGCTCACCACAGCGGGGCTTCCAAGAGACCCAGTACTTC. It translates to CASSPQRGFQETQYF.

J is TRBJ1-1 and V is TRBV5-1, with 9 bases matching TRBD1. Germline assignment: CDR1 SGHRS and CDR2 YFSETQ. V trimming: 3 bases; J trimming: 4 bases; junction bases outside the gene matches: 4. This CDR3 contains 14 residues. CDR3 sequence: CASSSATGGTEAFF. The CDR3, as DNA: TGCGCCAGCAGCTCGGCGACAGGGGGCACTGAAGCTTTCTTT.

V is TRBV6-5 and J is TRBJ1-3, with 8 bases fitting TRBD1. The CDR3 has 16 residues. The ends lost 2 bases at V and 2 bases at J; junction bases unmatched: 5. Germline CDR1 MNHEY, CDR2 SVGAGI. Here the CDR3 reads CASSYTAGGAGNTIYF. CDR3 DNA sequence: TGTGCCAGCAGTTACACGGCAGGGGGCGCTGGAAACACCATATATTTT.

The chain links TRBV19 to TRBJ1-1, with D tentatively TRBD1 (5 bases). V was shortened by 1 base and J by 2 bases, with 8 bases between the two germline ends. The CDR3 length is 14 residues. Germline V CDR1 and CDR2: LNHDA, SQIVND (reference sequence). CDR3: CASSIGQSNTEAFF. The CDR3 DNA follows: TGTGCCAGTAGTATAGGACAGTCAAACACTGAAGCTTTCTTT.

The chain carries TRBV4-3 and TRBJ2-1; D perhaps matches TRBD2 (6 bases). The ends were cut back, 5 bases at V and 0 bases at J, with 14 bases in the middle. Germline CDR1 is LGHNA and CDR2 is YSLEER. This CDR3 has 16 amino acids. For the CDR3, the DNA is TGCGCCAGCAGCAGCGTAGCGGCTAGCTCCTACAATGAGCAGTTCTTC. Translated: CASSSVAASSYNEQFF.

This chain uses TRBV4-1 with TRBJ1-1; a possible D gene is TRBD1 (5 bases). Looked up from germline, CDR1 is MGHRA and CDR2 is YSYEKL. V was cut by 0 bases and J by 5 bases, with 13 bases left in between. This CDR3 comprises 15 residues. The CDR3 DNA follows: TGCGCCAGCAGCCAAGATTACGCAGGGCAAACTGAAGCTTTCTTT. Its protein product is CASSQDYAGQTEAFF.

This clone was counted a single time. The chain joins TRBV7-2 to TRBJ2-5; D is unresolved. The J call is in doubt because the DNA end fits TRBJ2-7 better. Germline loops: CDR1 SGHTA, CDR2 FQGNSA. The CDR3 runs 12 residues. As DNA, the CDR3 is TGTGCCAGCAGCTTAGGAACCTACGAGCAGTACTTC. It is translated as CASSLGTYEQYF.

The table lists this clone with a few counts. This CDR3 is CSAERTDSYTF. Written as DNA, the CDR3 is TGCAGTGCTGAAAGGACAGATTCTTACACCTTC. V is TRBV20-1 and J is TRBJ1-2; D is perhaps TRBD1 (6 bases). This CDR3 comprises 11 residues. Trimming took 5 bases from V and 11 from J, leaving 15 bases between them. Germline assignment: CDR1 DFQATT and CDR2 SNEGSKA (reference sequence).

The J gene is TRBJ1-3, the V gene TRBV5-1; possibly TRBD1 for D (5 bases). Germline V gene data show CDR1 as SGHRS and CDR2 as YFSETQ. Trimming pared 4 bases from V and 3 bases from J, leaving 17 bases between. The CDR3 runs to 16 residues. DNA for the CDR3: TGCGCCAGCAGCCCCCTTGATATGGGGCTTGGAAACACCATATATTTT. This gives the protein CASSPLDMGLGNTIYF.

V and J are TRBV18 and TRBJ1-1; no definite D call. V lost 0 bases to trimming and J lost 1 base, with 3 bases between them. This CDR3 has 13 amino acids. The V gene's germline CDR1 is KGHSH and CDR2 LQKENI. The CDR3 bases are TGTGCCAGCTCACCACCGAGGAACACTGAAGCTTTCTTT. It encodes CASSPPRNTEAFF.

The V and J genes are TRBV5-1 and TRBJ2-5, with 9 bases matching TRBD1. The CDR3 contains 14 residues. Germline CDR1 is SGHRS and CDR2 is YFSETQ. V gave up 4 bases and J gave up 2 bases; unmatched junction bases: 3. This chain's CDR3 is CASSGQGRQETQYF. CDR3 bases: TGCGCCAGCAGCGGACAGGGGAGACAAGAGACCCAGTACTTC.

V gene TRBV19 combines with J gene TRBJ2-4; 14 bases fit TRBD2. V shed 4 bases, J shed 15 bases, and the junction held 11 bases outside the gene matches. Germline V CDR1 and CDR2: LNHDA, SQIVND (reference sequence). The CDR3 covers 15 residues. DNA of the CDR3: TGTGCCAGTAGTACGACCGGGACTAGCGGGGGTCGAGGGTACTTC. Protein product: CASSTTGTSGGRGYF. Complete variable domain (other parts from reference TRBV19 and TRBJ2-4): DGGITQSPKYLFRKEGQNVTLSCEQNLNHDAMYWYRQDPGQGLRLIYYSQIVNDFQKGDIAEGYSVSREKKESFPLTVTSAQKNPTAFYLCASSTTGTSGGRGYFGAGTRLSVL.

V usage is TRBV18 and J usage is TRBJ1-2, with 7 bases that match TRBD1. There are 13 residues in the CDR3. CDR1 is KGHSH, CDR2 LQKENI, per germline. V lost 3 bases to trimming and J lost 3 bases; unmatched junction nucleotides: 1. The CDR3 reads CASSPGTDYGYTF. CDR3 DNA sequence: TGTGCCAGCTCACCCGGGACAGACTATGGCTACACCTTC. Variable domain in full (rest from reference TRBV18 and TRBJ1-2): NAGVMQNPRHLVRRRGQEARLRCSPMKGHSHVYWYRQLPEEGLKFMVYLQKENIIDESGMPKERFSAEFPKEGPSILRIQQVVRGDSAAYFCASSPGTDYGYTFGSGTRLTVV.

The chain has TRBV10-3 and TRBJ1-3, with D hard to call. Trimming removed 3 bases from V and 4 bases from J, with 4 bases in between. Germline CDR1 is ENHRY and CDR2 is SYGVKD. The CDR3 covers 12 residues. The CDR3 DNA sequence: TGTGCCATCAGTGAACAGGGAAACACCATATATTTT. It is translated as CAISEQGNTIYF.

This clone was found once. The chain links TRBV7-8 to TRBJ2-5; D is undetermined. Germline lookup yields CDR1 SGHVS and CDR2 FQNEAQ. V lost 5 bases, J lost 4 bases, and 2 bases lay in between. The CDR3 has 10 amino acids. The CDR3 region is CASSRETQYF. CDR3 sequence (DNA): TGTGCCAGCAGCCGAGAGACCCAGTACTTC.

This clone was seen only once. J is TRBJ1-4 and V is TRBV7-6; D remains ambiguous. V was pared by 1 base and J by 14 bases, with 14 bases between. CDR1 and CDR2 (germline): SGHVS, FNYEAQ. There are 13 residues in the CDR3. The CDR3 DNA reads TGTGCCAGCAGCTTAGGCCCTCCTAGCGTGCTGTTTTTT. It encodes CASSLGPPSVLFF.

This clone has a single count. In DNA, the CDR3 is TGTGCCAGCACTCCAGGGACAATCTCTGGAAACACCATATATTTT. As protein: CASTPGTISGNTIYF. V usage is TRBV2 and J usage is TRBJ1-3, with D possibly being TRBD1 (6 bases). The germline V gene encodes CDR1 SNHLY and CDR2 FYNNEI. Trimming took 7 bases from V and 0 from J, leaving 13 bases between them. The CDR3 totals 15 residues.

A word on this clone: Other DNA sequences in this sample translate to the same CDR3. The CDR3 nucleotides are TGCGCCAGCAGCTTGGCTGGGGGCGAGACCCAGTACTTC. Translating it yields CASSLAGGETQYF. The chain combines TRBV5-1 with TRBJ2-5, with D possibly matching TRBD1 (6 bases). Trimming took off 0 bases at V and 5 bases at J, with 8 bases between the two ends. Germline values: CDR1 SGHRS, CDR2 YFSETQ. This CDR3 has 13 amino acids. The complete variable domain, with remaining parts taken from reference TRBV5-1 and TRBJ2-5, reads KAGVTQTPRYLIKTRGQQVTLSCSPISGHRSVSWYQQTPGQGLQFLFEYFSETQRNKGNFPGRFSGRQFSNSRSEMNVSTLELGDSALYLCASSLAGGETQYFGPGTRLLVL.